The entry below gives a single TCR beta chain sequence along with its context. Random hexamers served to reverse transcribe roughly 0.5 to 1 ug RNA. From the immunoSEQ multiplex PCR reads, TCRdb called clonotypes with MiXCR, one entry per CDR3 protein. Among a few hundred thousand distinct CDR3 sequences listed, over 90% were seen once. This sample stems from a study of CD8 T cells in Susac syndrome. Across the whole study: The Susac syndrome patients that were sequenced included about six with active disease and roughly 8 in remission.

Trimming took 4 bases from V and 7 from J; bases not matched to a gene: 1. Germline lookup yields CDR1 MNHNY and CDR2 SVGAGI (reference sequence). There are 13 residues in the CDR3. V gene TRBV6-6 combines with J gene TRBJ1-4, with 9 bases identical to TRBD1. This sequence originates from a human donor with Susac syndrome. The sequenced material came from CD4+ T cells from PBMCs. Written as DNA, the CDR3 is TGTGCCAGCAGTTTGGGACAGGGTGAAAAACTGTTTTTT. It yields the protein CASSLGQGEKLFF.